The TCR beta chain described here comes from a study of control samples from healthy donors and cancer patients. The CDR3 runs 16 residues. With 4 bases clipped from V and 3 bases from J, the junction kept 12 bases outside the gene matches. Germline CDR1 is SGHKS and CDR2 is YYEKEE (reference sequence). The repertoire was sequenced with immunoSEQ multiplex PCR; TCRdb's copy has only in-frame clones and lacks some. The data show 90,000 to 100,000 clones, over 60% seen once. The V and J genes are TRBV5-5 and TRBJ2-7; 8 bases line up with TRBD2. Specimen: blood. This receptor was obtained from a woman under 40 in good health. CDR3 nucleotide sequence: TGTGCCAGCAGCATCTCCCCGGGACTAGGGGGCTACGAGCAGTACTTC. It translates to CASSISPGLGGYEQYF.